These T cell receptor beta chains were read from a single sample in a study of molecular identifiers for immune sequencing clone quantification. Each CDR3 protein is one row after TCRdb ran MiXCR on the PCR reads. This sample yields some 320,000 distinct CDR3 sequences, of which about 22% are seen a single time; roughly 0.7% belongs to the top ten. The material sequenced was naive CD8+ T cells from blood, with Jurkat cell RNA spiked in. These receptors were collected from a human donor in good health. Some libraries in this study had Jurkat cell RNA spiked in. CDR3s include the opening cysteine and the closing phenylalanine or tryptophan. The order of the fields is clone size, J gene, V gene, CDR3 protein. Only some rows state a clone size, as once, few, many or a class for expanded clones.

>few|TRBJ1-1|TRBV6-2/TRBV6-3
CASSPMGILNTEAFF
>once|TRBJ2-7|TRBV4-1
CASSQDQGLAHEQYF
>NA|TRBJ2-1|TRBV5-1
CASSLDTSGNAYNEQFF
>many|TRBJ1-1|TRBV29-1
CSVPLPGGSTEAFF
>NA|TRBJ1-1|TRBV28
CASSSLGGTEALF
>many|TRBJ2-1|TRBV24-1
CATSDLDRNNEQFF
>many|TRBJ1-2|TRBV7-9
CASSRSGPNPYGYTF
>many|TRBJ2-5|TRBV14
CASSQGTGWQETQYF
>NA|TRBJ1-6|TRBV20-1
CSARVDTYNSPLHF
>few|TRBJ2-3|TRBV12-3/TRBV12-4
CASSSSQRGRATDTQYF
>NA|TRBJ2-7|TRBV7-9
CASSLDTGAYELYF
>many|TRBJ2-2|TRBV25-1
CASTTAEAGELFF
>few|TRBJ2-7|TRBV5-5
CASSPGLAADSYEQYF
>few|TRBJ2-7|TRBV28
CASSFTSWREIYEQYF
>many|TRBJ1-1|TRBV4-1
CASSQAGDTEAFF
>many|TRBJ2-5|TRBV7-6
CASSLEAIQETQYF
>NA|TRBJ2-7|TRBV4-1
CASSQARDSFYEQYF
>NA|TRBJ1-6|TRBV9
CASSTHASSYNSPLHF
>many|TRBJ2-7|TRBV7-6
CASSFFKGQGPHEQYF
>NA|TRBJ1-1|TRBV6-2/TRBV6-3
CASSYVSGTEAFF
>NA|TRBJ1-4|TRBV14
CASSQETVAEKLFF
>few|TRBJ2-7|TRBV4-1
CASSQETNRGYEQYF
>NA|TRBJ1-1|TRBV13
CASSLGTLEAFF
>few|TRBJ2-3|TRBV10-3
CAIGGLGADTQYF
>many|TRBJ1-5|TRBV4-1
CASSHVGDSNQPQHF
>NA|TRBJ2-7|TRBV5-1
CARSLGTSYEQYF
>many|TRBJ2-3|TRBV6-5
CASSAGSTDTQYF
>few|TRBJ2-1|TRBV4-3
CASSQDRGMYNEQFF
>few|TRBJ1-1|TRBV6-2/TRBV6-3
CASSWGTMNTEAFF
>NA|TRBJ1-5|TRBV19
CASSIGVSNRPQHF
>few|TRBJ2-7|TRBV4-3
CASSQGSGGPYEQYF
>many|TRBJ1-5|TRBV6-1
CASSLTGLYGNQPQHF
>many|TRBJ2-7|TRBV7-9
CASSPGQQGAYEQYF
>NA|TRBJ1-1|TRBV10-2
CASSAPGRGGGTEAFF
>NA|TRBJ2-7|TRBV19
CASSFNLAGSEQYF
>many|TRBJ2-3|TRBV27
CASSFFETSGGLSTDTQYF
>NA|TRBJ1-1|TRBV27
CASSPTGQKGAGTEAFF
>few|TRBJ2-5|TRBV2
CASIGDLETQYF
>NA|TRBJ1-1|TRBV30
CAWSIGQNTEAFF
>many|TRBJ2-7|TRBV6-5
CASSYRDRVHEQYF
>many|TRBJ2-2|TRBV4-3
CASSQQLAGGYTGELFF
>many|TRBJ2-6|TRBV9
CASSGTGGSGANVLTF
>NA|TRBJ2-5|TRBV6-2/TRBV6-3
CASSYFITTSGQETQYF
>many|TRBJ2-7|TRBV28
CASTGPAYEQYF
>NA|TRBJ2-7|TRBV5-4
CAGSLGSYEQYF
>many|TRBJ1-5|TRBV7-9
CASSFADQPQHF
>many|TRBJ1-2|TRBV6-6
CASIGEGYYGYTF
>few|TRBJ2-3|TRBV24-1
CATSDPSGQSPDTQYF
>NA|TRBJ1-5|TRBV19
CALHPSQGQKSNQPQHF
>many|TRBJ2-3|TRBV9
CASSVVATGVRDTQYF
>NA|TRBJ1-4|TRBV27
CASRSRTGYEKLFF
>NA|TRBJ2-3|TRBV25-1
CAGRGAGAIDTQYF
>many|TRBJ2-3|TRBV13
CASSDRSDTQYF
>many|TRBJ1-4|TRBV20-1
CSARGSENEKLFF
>many|TRBJ2-1|TRBV7-3
CASSLRGASSYNEQFF
>NA|TRBJ2-7|TRBV27
CASSFGVTGCEQYF
>many|TRBJ1-2|TRBV4-2
CASSQDLNGADYGYTF